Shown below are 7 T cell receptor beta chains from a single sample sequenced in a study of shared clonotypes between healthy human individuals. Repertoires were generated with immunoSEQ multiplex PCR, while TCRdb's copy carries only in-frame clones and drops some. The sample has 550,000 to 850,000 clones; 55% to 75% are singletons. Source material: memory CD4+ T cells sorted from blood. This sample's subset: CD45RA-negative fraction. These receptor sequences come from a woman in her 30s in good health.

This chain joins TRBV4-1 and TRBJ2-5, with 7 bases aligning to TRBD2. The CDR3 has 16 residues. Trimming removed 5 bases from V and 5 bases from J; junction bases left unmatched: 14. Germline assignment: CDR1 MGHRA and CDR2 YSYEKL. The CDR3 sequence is CASSIAGRAVGETQYF. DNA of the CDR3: TGCGCCAGCAGCATTGCAGGGAGGGCCGTTGGGGAGACCCAGTACTTC.

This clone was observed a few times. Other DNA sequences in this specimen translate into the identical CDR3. The CDR3 is CASSFLGLRNEQFF. DNA of the CDR3: TGTGCCAGCAGTTTCTTGGGCCTTAGGAATGAGCAGTTCTTC. V usage is TRBV27 and J usage is TRBJ2-1; D not resolved. The V gene's germline CDR1 is MNHEY and CDR2 SMNVEV (reference sequence). This CDR3 contains 14 residues. V was shortened by 3 bases and J by 7 bases, with 13 bases between the two germline ends.

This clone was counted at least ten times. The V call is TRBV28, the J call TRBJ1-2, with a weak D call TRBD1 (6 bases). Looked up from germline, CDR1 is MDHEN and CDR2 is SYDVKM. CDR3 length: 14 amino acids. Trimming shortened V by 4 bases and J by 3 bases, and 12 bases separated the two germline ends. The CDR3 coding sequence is TGTGCCAGCAGTTCCGACAGGTCGGACTATGGCTACACCTTC. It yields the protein CASSSDRSDYGYTF.

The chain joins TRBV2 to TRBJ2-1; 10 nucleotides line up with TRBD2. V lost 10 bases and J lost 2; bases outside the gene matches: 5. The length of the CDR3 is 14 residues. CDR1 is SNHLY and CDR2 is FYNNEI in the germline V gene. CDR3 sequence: CANLGLATYNEQFF. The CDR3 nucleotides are TGTGCCAACCTGGGACTAGCGACCTACAATGAGCAGTTCTTC.

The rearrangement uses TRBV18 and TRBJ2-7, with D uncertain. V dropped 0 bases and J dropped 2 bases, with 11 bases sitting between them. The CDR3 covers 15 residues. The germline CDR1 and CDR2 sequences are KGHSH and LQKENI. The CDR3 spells CASSPPGSRAYEQYF. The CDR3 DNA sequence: TGTGCCAGCTCACCACCGGGCTCCCGGGCCTACGAGCAGTACTTC. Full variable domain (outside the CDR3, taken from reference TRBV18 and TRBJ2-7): NAGVMQNPRHLVRRRGQEARLRCSPMKGHSHVYWYRQLPEEGLKFMVYLQKENIIDESGMPKERFSAEFPKEGPSILRIQQVVRGDSAAYFCASSPPGSRAYEQYFGPGTRLTVT.

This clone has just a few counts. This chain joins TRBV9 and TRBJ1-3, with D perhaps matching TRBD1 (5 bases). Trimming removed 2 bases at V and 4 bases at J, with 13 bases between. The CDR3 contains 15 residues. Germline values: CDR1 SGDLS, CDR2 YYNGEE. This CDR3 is CASSVSGQSGNTIYF. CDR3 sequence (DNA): TGTGCCAGCAGCGTCTCGGGGCAGTCCGGAAACACCATATATTTT.

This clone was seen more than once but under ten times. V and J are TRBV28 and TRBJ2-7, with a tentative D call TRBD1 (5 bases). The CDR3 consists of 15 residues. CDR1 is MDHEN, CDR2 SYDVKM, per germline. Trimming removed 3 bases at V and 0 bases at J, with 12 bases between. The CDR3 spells CASSFLTVSSYEQYF. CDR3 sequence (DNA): TGTGCCAGCAGTTTCCTGACAGTAAGCTCCTACGAGCAGTACTTC.